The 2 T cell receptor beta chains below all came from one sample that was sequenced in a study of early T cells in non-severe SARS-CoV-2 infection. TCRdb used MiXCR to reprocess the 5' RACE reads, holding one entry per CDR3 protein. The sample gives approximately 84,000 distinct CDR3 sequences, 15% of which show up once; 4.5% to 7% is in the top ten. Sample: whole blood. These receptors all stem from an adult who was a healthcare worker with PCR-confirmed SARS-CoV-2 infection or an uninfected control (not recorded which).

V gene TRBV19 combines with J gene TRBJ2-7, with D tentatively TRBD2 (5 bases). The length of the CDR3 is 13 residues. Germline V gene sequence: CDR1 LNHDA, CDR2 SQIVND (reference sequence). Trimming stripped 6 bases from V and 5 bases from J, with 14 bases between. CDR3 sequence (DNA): TGTGCCAGTAGCGGGAATTATCTGAACGAGCAGTACTTC. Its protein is CASSGNYLNEQYF.

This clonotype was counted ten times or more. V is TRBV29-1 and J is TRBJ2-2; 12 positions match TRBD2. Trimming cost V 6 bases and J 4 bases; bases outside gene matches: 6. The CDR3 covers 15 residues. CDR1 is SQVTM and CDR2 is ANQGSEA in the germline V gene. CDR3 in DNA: TGCAGCGTGATGACTAGCGGGAGATCCACCGGGGAGCTGTTTTTT. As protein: CSVMTSGRSTGELFF.